This T cell receptor beta chain originates from a study of blood T cell repertoires in COVID-19. About the study: Samples taken during acute and convalescent COVID-19 were collected in the United States, Italy and Spain. PBMCs, B-cell-depleted T cells, or T cells were the source of the cDNA or gDNA that made up the material.

In the source study's methods: Estimation of nucleated cell counts relied on the amplification of reference gene primers. Only in-frame clones appear in the TCRdb table, and some are missing; sequencing was by immunoSEQ multiplex PCR. V, J and clone size were drawn from that table, and D and trimming were deduced from the DNA. The sample holds some 500,000 clones, 70% to 90% seen once. Germline CDR1 reads MDHEN; CDR2 reads SYDVKM. The CDR3 is 14 amino acids. With V trimmed by 3 bases and J by 4 bases, 5 bases remained unmatched. The TCR was taken from a woman in her 50s with COVID-19, enrolled during active disease. The sample consisted of peripheral blood. The V call is TRBV28, the J call TRBJ2-5; 7 nucleotides line up with TRBD2. CDR3 sequence reads: CASSFWEGRETQYF. The CDR3 coding sequence is TGTGCCAGCAGTTTTTGGGAGGGGAGAGAGACCCAGTACTTC.